The rows below give T cell receptor beta chains drawn from one sample of a study of T cell responses to AZD1222 COVID-19 vaccine. Sequencing used immunoSEQ multiplex PCR; TCRdb keeps in-frame clones, though not all of them. The sample shows roughly 140,000 clones, roughly nine tenths of them seen only once. Sequencing was performed on peripheral blood, taken on day 0 of AZD1222 vaccination. The receptors originated from an adult in good health. Both conserved end residues are part of each CDR3. Fields, in order: clone size, D gene, J gene, V gene, CDR3 DNA, CDR3 protein. A D gene is named only where the DNA matches it firmly. Clone size is shown for a subset of rows, as once, few, many or a class of expanded clone.

size: NA; D: NA; J: TRBJ2-1; V: TRBV28; DNA: TGTGCCAGCAGTTTGGCGCCAGGAGCCTCGGGTGAGCAGTTCTTC; CDR3: CASSLAPGASGEQFF
size: NA; D: TRBD1; J: TRBJ2-7; V: TRBV25-1; DNA: TGTGCCAGCAGTGACCTGGGGACAGGCATGAGCGAGCAGTACTTC; CDR3: CASSDLGTGMSEQYF
size: NA; D: TRBD1; J: TRBJ1-3; V: TRBV28; DNA: TGTGCCAGCAATCTACAGGGGGCTCGGTCTGGAAACACCATATATTTT; CDR3: CASNLQGARSGNTIYF
size: NA; D: NA; J: TRBJ2-6; V: TRBV11-1; DNA: TGTGCCAGCAGTGACCGCTGGGCTGGGGCCAACGTCCTGACTTTC; CDR3: CASSDRWAGANVLTF
size: once; D: NA; J: TRBJ1-5; V: TRBV7-9; DNA: TGTGCCAGCAGCATAGAGGGTTCTAGCCGGGGATTCCAGCCCCAGCATTTT; CDR3: CASSIEGSSRGFQPQHF
size: once; D: NA; J: TRBJ1-2; V: TRBV11-2; DNA: TGTGCCAGCAGTCCTCGCTCCAGGGTAGATGGCTACACCTTC; CDR3: CASSPRSRVDGYTF
size: NA; D: NA; J: TRBJ2-1; V: TRBV7-3; DNA: TGTGCCAGCAGCCCACAGAGTTGGGCTAGTGGTAGTCCCTACAATGAGCAGTTCTTC; CDR3: CASSPQSWASGSPYNEQFF
size: few; D: NA; J: TRBJ2-7; V: TRBV4-2; DNA: TGTGCCAGCAGCCAAGAGCCAGGGGAAAGCTCCTACGAGCAGTACTTC; CDR3: CASSQEPGESSYEQYF
size: NA; D: NA; J: TRBJ2-5; V: TRBV5-6; DNA: TGTGCCAGCAGCCGGGAAGAGACCCAGTACTTC; CDR3: CASSREETQYF
size: NA; D: TRBD1; J: TRBJ1-6; V: TRBV6-5; DNA: TGTGCCAGCAGGGGACAGGGATTTAATTCACCCCTCCACTTT; CDR3: CASRGQGFNSPLHF
size: NA; D: NA; J: TRBJ2-3; V: TRBV4-1; DNA: TGCGCCAGCAGCCAAGGGAGCGGGCTCACAGATACGCAGTATTTT; CDR3: CASSQGSGLTDTQYF
size: NA; D: NA; J: TRBJ1-1; V: TRBV7-8; DNA: TGTGCCAGCAGCCCACTTGGGGGGGGCTACACTGAAGCTTTCTTT; CDR3: CASSPLGGGYTEAFF
size: NA; D: NA; J: TRBJ1-5; V: TRBV28; DNA: TGTGCCAGCAACAGGGCGGCAGGCAATCAGCCCCAGCATTTT; CDR3: CASNRAAGNQPQHF
size: NA; D: NA; J: TRBJ2-1; V: TRBV20-1; DNA: TGCAGTGCCCTATGGGGGCTTGAGCAGTTCTTC; CDR3: CSALWGLEQFF
size: NA; D: NA; J: TRBJ1-4; V: TRBV6-4; DNA: TGTGCCAGCAGTGATGGGGCCCTGAGGGTGAGGGTAAGTGAAAAACTGTTTTTT; CDR3: CASSDGALRVRVSEKLFF
size: NA; D: NA; J: TRBJ2-1; V: TRBV19; DNA: TGTGCCAGTAGTAACTCCGGACGTTACAATGAGCAGTTCTTC; CDR3: CASSNSGRYNEQFF
size: NA; D: TRBD1; J: TRBJ2-3; V: TRBV7-6; DNA: TGTGCCAGCAGTTCAAAAAAAAACCAGGGGGAGCACTCGGATACGCAGTATTTT; CDR3: CASSSKKNQGEHSDTQYF
size: NA; D: NA; J: TRBJ2-3; V: TRBV2; DNA: TGTGCCAGCAGTGAAGTGCCGAATCTTGCCGCAGATACGCAGTATTTT; CDR3: CASSEVPNLAADTQYF
size: NA; D: TRBD2; J: TRBJ2-3; V: TRBV28; DNA: TGTGCCAGCAGTTCCGGTAGCGGGAGTTGGACAGATACGCAGTATTTT; CDR3: CASSSGSGSWTDTQYF
size: NA; D: NA; J: TRBJ2-1; V: TRBV3-1/TRBV3-2; DNA: TGTGCCAGCAGCCCTGGGGCCTCCCTCAATGAGCAGTTCTTC; CDR3: CASSPGASLNEQFF
size: NA; D: NA; J: TRBJ2-2; V: TRBV28; DNA: TGTGCCAGCAGTTTTGGGGTCAAGATAGGGAACACCGGGGAGCTGTTTTTT; CDR3: CASSFGVKIGNTGELFF